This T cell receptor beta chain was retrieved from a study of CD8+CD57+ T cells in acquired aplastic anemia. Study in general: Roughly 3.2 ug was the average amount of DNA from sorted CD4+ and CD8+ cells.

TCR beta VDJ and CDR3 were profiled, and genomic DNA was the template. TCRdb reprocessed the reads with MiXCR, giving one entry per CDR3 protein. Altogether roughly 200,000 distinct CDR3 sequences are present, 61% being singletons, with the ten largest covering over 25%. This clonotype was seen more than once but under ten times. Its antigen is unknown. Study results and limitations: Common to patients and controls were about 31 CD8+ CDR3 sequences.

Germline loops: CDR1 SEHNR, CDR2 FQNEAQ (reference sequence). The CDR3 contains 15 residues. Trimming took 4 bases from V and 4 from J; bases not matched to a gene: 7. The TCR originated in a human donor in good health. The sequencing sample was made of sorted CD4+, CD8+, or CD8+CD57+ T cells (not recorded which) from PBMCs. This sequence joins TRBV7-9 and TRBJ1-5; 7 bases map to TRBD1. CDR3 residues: CASSSGTAGNQPQHF. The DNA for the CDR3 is TGTGCCAGCAGCTCCGGGACAGCGGGTAATCAGCCCCAGCATTTT.